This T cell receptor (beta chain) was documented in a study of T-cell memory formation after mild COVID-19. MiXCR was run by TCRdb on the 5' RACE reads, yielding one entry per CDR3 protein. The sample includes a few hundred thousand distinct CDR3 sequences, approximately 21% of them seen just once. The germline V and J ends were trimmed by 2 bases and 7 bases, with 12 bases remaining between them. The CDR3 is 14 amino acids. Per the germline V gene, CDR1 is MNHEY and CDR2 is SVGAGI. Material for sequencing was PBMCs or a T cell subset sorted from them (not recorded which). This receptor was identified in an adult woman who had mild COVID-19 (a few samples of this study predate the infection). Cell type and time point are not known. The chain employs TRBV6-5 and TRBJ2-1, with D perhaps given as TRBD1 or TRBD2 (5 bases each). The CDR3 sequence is CASSYQGTTNEQFF. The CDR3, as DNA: TGTGCCAGCAGTTACCAAGGGACCACGAATGAGCAGTTCTTC.